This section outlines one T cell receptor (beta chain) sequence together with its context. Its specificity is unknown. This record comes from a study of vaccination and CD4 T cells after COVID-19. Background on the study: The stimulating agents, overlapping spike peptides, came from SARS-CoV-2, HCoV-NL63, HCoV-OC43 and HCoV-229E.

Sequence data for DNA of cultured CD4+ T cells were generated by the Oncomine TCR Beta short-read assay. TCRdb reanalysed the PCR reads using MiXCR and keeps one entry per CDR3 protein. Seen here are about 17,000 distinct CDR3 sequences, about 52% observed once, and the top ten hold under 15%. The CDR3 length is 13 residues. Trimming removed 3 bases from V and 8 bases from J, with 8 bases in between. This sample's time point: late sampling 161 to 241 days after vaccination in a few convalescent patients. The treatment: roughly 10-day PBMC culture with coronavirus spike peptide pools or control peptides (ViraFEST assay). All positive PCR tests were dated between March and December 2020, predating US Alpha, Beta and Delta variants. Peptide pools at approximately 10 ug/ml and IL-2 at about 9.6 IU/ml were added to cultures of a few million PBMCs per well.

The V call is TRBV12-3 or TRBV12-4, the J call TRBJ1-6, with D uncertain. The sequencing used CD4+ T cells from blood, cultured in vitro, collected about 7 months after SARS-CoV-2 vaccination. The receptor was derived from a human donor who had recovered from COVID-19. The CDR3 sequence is CASSLREHSPLHF. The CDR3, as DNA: TGTGCCAGCAGTTTGAGGGAGCATTCACCCCTCCACTTT.